These 27 T cell receptor beta chains were sequenced from one sample in a study of blood T cell repertoires in COVID-19. TCRdb's table, derived via immunoSEQ multiplex PCR, lists solely in-frame clones and lacks some. The sample carries about 330,000 clones, approximately 84% recorded once. Sequenced input: PBMCs or T cells enriched from blood (not recorded which). The receptors were sampled from a woman under 40 who had recovered from COVID-19.

V usage is TRBV3-1 (or the pseudogene TRBV3-2) and J usage is TRBJ1-1; D perhaps matches TRBD1 (6 bases). Deletions cut 5 bases from V and 1 base from J, with 26 bases between. Germline CDR1 LGHDT, CDR2 YNNKEL (reference sequence). This CDR3 has 19 residues. The CDR3 loop is CASSDPRQAPLSGNTEAFF. The CDR3 bases are TGTGCCAGCAGCGATCCAAGACAGGCGCCGCTTTCTGGGAACACTGAAGCTTTCTTT.

This clone occurred once. J is TRBJ2-5 and V is TRBV5-1, with D perhaps matching TRBD1 (6 bases). Germline V lookup: CDR1 SGHRS, CDR2 YFSETQ. V lost 2 bases and J lost 1, with 12 bases in between. The CDR3 contains 15 residues. This chain's CDR3 is CASSLQQGRQETQYF. In DNA form, the CDR3 reads TGCGCCAGCAGCTTACAACAGGGTCGCCAAGAGACCCAGTACTTC.

The chain links TRBV28 to TRBJ1-1; 8 nucleotides agree with TRBD1. This CDR3 has 15 residues. Germline V gives CDR1 MDHEN, CDR2 SYDVKM. V lost 5 bases and J lost 0; bases outside the gene matches: 5. CDR3 in DNA: TGTGCCAGCAGTAGGGCAGGGGGCATGAACACTGAAGCTTTCTTT. Its translation is CASSRAGGMNTEAFF.

DNA for the CDR3: TGTGCCAGCAGCCAAGATCCCGCAGGGTATTTCGGCTACACCTTC. As protein: CASSQDPAGYFGYTF. This chain connects TRBV3-1 (or the pseudogene TRBV3-2) to TRBJ1-2; D might be TRBD1 (5 bases). The V gene's germline CDR1 is LGHDT and CDR2 YNNKEL (reference sequence). This CDR3 spans 15 amino acids. V was shortened by 0 bases and J by 8 bases, with 16 bases between the two germline ends.

CDR3 sequence (DNA): TGTGCCAGCAGTTTGGCCGGGACAGCGTTTAACTATGGCTACACCTTC. This translates into CASSLAGTAFNYGYTF. The rearrangement links TRBV28 to TRBJ1-2, with TRBD1 identical over 7 bases. Germline V lookup: CDR1 MDHEN, CDR2 SYDVKM. V trimming: 3 bases; J trimming: 1 base; junction bases outside the gene matches: 8. This CDR3 has 16 amino acids.

The chain uses TRBV11-2 and TRBJ2-3; weak D call: TRBD2 (5 bases). V lost 5 bases to trimming and J lost 6 bases, with 9 bases between them. Looked up from germline, CDR1 is SGHAT and CDR2 is FQNNGV. This CDR3 has 12 amino acids. CDR3 in amino acids: CASSRGLDTQYF. The DNA of the CDR3 is TGTGCCAGCAGCCGAGGGCTTGATACGCAGTATTTT.

The chain uses TRBV5-1 and TRBJ2-1; 13 nucleotides agree with TRBD2. There are 18 residues in the CDR3. The V and J ends lost 3 bases and 2 bases, in that order; junction bases with no gene match: 8. The germline V gene has CDR1 SGHRS and CDR2 YFSETQ. CDR3 sequence: CASSSGLAGALPYNEQFF. In DNA form, the CDR3 reads TGCGCCAGCAGCTCCGGACTAGCGGGGGCTCTTCCCTACAATGAGCAGTTCTTC.

This chain joins TRBV2 and TRBJ1-5; the match to TRBD1 covers 10 bases. CDR1 SNHLY and CDR2 FYNNEI come from the germline V gene. V shed 4 bases and J 4 bases; nucleotides not matched to a gene: 7. The CDR3 is 16 amino acids. This CDR3 is CASSGDRGSGNQPQHF. The CDR3 DNA reads as TGTGCCAGCAGTGGGGACAGGGGAAGTGGGAATCAGCCCCAGCATTTT.

The rearrangement uses TRBV28 and TRBJ1-5, with D unclear. The germline V gene has CDR1 MDHEN and CDR2 SYDVKM. V lost 7 bases and J 4 bases, leaving 14 bases between the germline ends. This CDR3 comprises 14 residues. The CDR3 is CASTPLTVNQPQHF. The CDR3, as DNA: TGTGCCAGCACCCCCCTGACTGTAAATCAGCCCCAGCATTTT.

This clone came up once. The chain combines TRBV10-3 with TRBJ2-7, with 8 bases fitting TRBD2. CDR1 is ENHRY and CDR2 is SYGVKD in the germline V gene. The junction had 6 bases not matched to a gene; V was cut back by 4 bases and J by 7 bases. This CDR3 spans 13 amino acids. This CDR3 reads CAISANRGGEQYF. For the CDR3, the DNA is TGTGCCATCAGTGCCAACCGGGGGGGGGAGCAGTACTTC.

The CDR3 loop reads CASSDPRGAVPYEQYF. The CDR3 DNA is TGTGCCAGCAGTGATCCCCGGGGGGCAGTTCCGTACGAGCAGTACTTC. The rearrangement uses TRBV25-1 and TRBJ2-7; D is perhaps TRBD2 (7 bases). Germline CDR1 MGHDK, CDR2 SYGVNS. This CDR3 has 16 residues. V was cut by 3 bases and J by 4 bases, with 19 bases left in between.

The rearrangement uses TRBV30 and TRBJ1-1; D may be TRBD1 (5 bases). Per germline, CDR1 GTSNPN and CDR2 SVGIG (reference sequence). V lost 0 bases and J lost 5, with 19 bases in between. The CDR3 has 16 residues. This CDR3 is CAWSVPHMMGRTEAFF. In DNA form, the CDR3 reads TGTGCCTGGAGTGTCCCCCACATGATGGGGCGTACTGAAGCTTTCTTT. Together with reference TRBV30 and TRBJ1-1, the CDR3 gives the full variable domain: SQTIHQWPATLVQPVGSPLSLECTVEGTSNPNLYWYRQAAGRGLQLLFYSVGIGQISSEVPQNLSASRPQDRQFILSSKKLLLSDSGFYLCAWSVPHMMGRTEAFFGQGTRLTVV.

This chain joins TRBV19 and TRBJ2-5; TRBD1 might be the D (6 bases). The CDR3 spans 15 residues. CDR1 is LNHDA, CDR2 SQIVND, per germline (reference sequence). V was clipped by 5 bases and J by 1 base, with 14 bases between them. CDR3 in amino acids: CASSHRPTGQETQYF. CDR3 DNA sequence: TGTGCCAGTAGTCACCGTCCGACAGGCCAAGAGACCCAGTACTTC.

The V call is TRBV29-1, the J call TRBJ1-2, with D possibly matching TRBD1 (6 bases). Per the germline V gene, CDR1 is SQVTM and CDR2 is ANQGSEA. The CDR3 totals 13 residues. Trimming pared 7 bases from V and 3 bases from J, leaving 15 bases between. This CDR3 reads CSAEGGGYYGYTF. CDR3 in DNA: TGCAGCGCCGAGGGAGGGGGGTACTATGGCTACACCTTC.

This clone has a handful of counts. This chain connects TRBV6-5 to TRBJ1-6; the D gene is possibly TRBD1 (6 bases). V lost 2 bases and J lost 7, with 12 bases in between. The germline gives CDR1 MNHEY, CDR2 SVGAGI. This CDR3 is built from 15 residues. DNA for the CDR3: TGTGCCAGCAGTTACGGGTCAGGGGCAAATTCACCCCTCCACTTT. Residues: CASSYGSGANSPLHF.

CDR3 loop: CASEGRLAYEQYF. DNA for the CDR3: TGTGCCAGTGAGGGCAGGTTGGCCTACGAGCAGTACTTC. The V gene is TRBV2, the J gene TRBJ2-7, with D perhaps matching TRBD2 (5 bases). The CDR3 extends over 13 amino acids. Trimming took off 9 bases at V and 2 bases at J, with 14 bases between the two ends. CDR1 and CDR2 (germline): SNHLY, FYNNEI.

This chain links TRBV9 with TRBJ2-5, with 8 bases identical to TRBD1. Losses at the gene ends were 7 bases for V and 4 bases for J; bases not matched to a gene: 6. This CDR3 comprises 13 residues. The V gene's germline CDR1 is SGDLS and CDR2 YYNGEE. In nucleotides, the CDR3 is TGTGCCAGCGCAGGGGGCAGTGGAGAGACCCAGTACTTC. Encoded protein: CASAGGSGETQYF.

CDR3 loop: CASSWLGGGPDTQYF. The CDR3 DNA is TGCGCCAGCAGCTGGCTCGGCGGGGGCCCAGATACGCAGTATTTT. V is TRBV5-1 and J is TRBJ2-3; tentatively, D is TRBD2 (7 bases). The germline CDR1 and CDR2 sequences are SGHRS and YFSETQ. V lost 3 bases to trimming and J lost 4 bases, with 15 bases between them. The CDR3 consists of 15 residues.

The DNA of the CDR3 is TGTGCCACCAGCAGAGACCGGACAGGGTTTAGCAATCAGCCCCAGCATTTT. Its protein is CATSRDRTGFSNQPQHF. The rearrangement uses TRBV15 and TRBJ1-5; 8 bases align to TRBD1. The length of the CDR3 is 17 residues. In germline, CDR1 is LNHNV, CDR2 YYDKDF (reference sequence). With 0 bases clipped from V and 0 bases from J, the junction kept 4 bases outside the gene matches.

The chain uses TRBV7-9 and TRBJ2-7; D may be TRBD1 (5 bases). Germline V gives CDR1 SEHNR, CDR2 FQNEAQ (reference sequence). V lost 0 bases, J lost 6 bases, and 9 bases lay in between. This CDR3 is built from 13 residues. DNA of the CDR3: TGTGCCAGCAGCTTAGCGCCAGGGTTCGAGCAGTACTTC. This sequence encodes CASSLAPGFEQYF.

In the case of this clone: Other DNA variants within this sample encode the same CDR3. The chain couples TRBV27 to TRBJ2-3; maybe TRBD2 (6 bases). This CDR3 is built from 14 residues. V lost 5 bases and J 2 bases, leaving 11 bases between the germline ends. Germline V gene lookup returns CDR1 MNHEY and CDR2 SMNVEV (reference sequence). The CDR3 region has the DNA TGTGCCAGCAGTATCCGGGACTCCACAGATACGCAGTATTTT. It specifies CASSIRDSTDTQYF.

This chain links TRBV7-8 with TRBJ1-1, with D possibly TRBD1 on 5 matching bases. The CDR3 covers 14 residues. With 5 bases removed from V and 6 bases from J, the gap between germline ends came to 16 bases. Looked up from germline, CDR1 is SGHVS and CDR2 is FQNEAQ. CDR3 in amino acids: CASSMKGPLSEAFF. The CDR3 bases are TGTGCCAGCAGCATGAAGGGGCCGCTTTCTGAAGCTTTCTTT.

This sequence joins TRBV27 and TRBJ2-6; D unresolved. This CDR3 has 15 amino acids. The V end was cut by 6 bases, the J end by 0 bases, with 9 bases between. The germline gives CDR1 MNHEY, CDR2 SMNVEV (reference sequence). The CDR3 region is CASSHSLSGANVLTF. DNA for the CDR3: TGTGCCAGCAGCCACAGCCTCTCTGGGGCCAACGTCCTGACTTTC. Full variable domain (outside the CDR3, taken from reference TRBV27 and TRBJ2-6): EAQVTQNPRYLITVTGKKLTVTCSQNMNHEYMSWYRQDPGLGLRQIYYSMNVEVTDKGDVPEGYKVSRKEKRNFPLILESPSPNQTSLYFCASSHSLSGANVLTFGAGSRLTVL.

The chain is built from TRBV30 and TRBJ2-3, with D tentatively TRBD2 (6 bases). Germline V gene lookup returns CDR1 GTSNPN and CDR2 SVGIG (reference sequence). Trimming cost V 1 base and J 4 bases, with 9 bases left between them. The CDR3 spans 13 residues. CDR3 nucleotide sequence: TGTGCCTGGAGTGACACTAGCCCAGATACGCAGTATTTT. Its protein product is CAWSDTSPDTQYF.

The chain couples TRBV6-4 to TRBJ2-2; perhaps TRBD1 as D (6 bases). Deletions cut 0 bases from V and 1 base from J, with 9 bases between. The CDR3 runs 16 residues. Germline CDR1 MRHNA, CDR2 SNTAGT. As DNA, the CDR3 is TGTGCCAGCAGTGACTCTATCAGGGGGAACACCGGGGAGCTGTTTTTT. It is translated as CASSDSIRGNTGELFF.

The rearrangement links TRBV7-2 to TRBJ2-5; 7 bases map to TRBD2. CDR3 length: 15 residues. Per germline, CDR1 SGHTA and CDR2 FQGNSA. With V trimmed by 1 base and J by 0 bases, 2 bases remained unmatched. This chain's CDR3 is CASSLDGRNQETQYF. The DNA of the CDR3 is TGTGCCAGCAGCTTAGACGGGAGGAACCAAGAGACCCAGTACTTC.

The chain uses TRBV9 and TRBJ1-2; D call uncertain. V lost 3 bases and J lost 6, with 9 bases in between. The CDR3 spans 12 residues. In germline, CDR1 is SGDLS, CDR2 YYNGEE. CDR3 in DNA: TGTGCCAGCAGCGAGTGGCCCAATGGCTACACCTTC. Encoded protein: CASSEWPNGYTF.